This T cell receptor (beta chain) was sequenced during a study of Graves' ophthalmopathy and Graves' hyperthyroidism. Study summary: The blood sample was drawn at first diagnosis and before any treatment. Overall study findings and caveats: Clonotypes were expanded in thyroid at above 0.001 frequency, and most also appeared in blood. Cross-validated, the 13-signature model showed 87.88%/81.08% sensitivity/specificity, and 80%/75% in the test set.

This clonotype was found many times. Antigen specificity is unknown. RNA transcripts provided the template for amplifying TCR beta CDR3 regions. HTBI primers served in a first-round RT-PCR, which a second-round multiplex PCR followed. TCRdb recomputed calls from the multiplex PCR reads with MiXCR, one row per CDR3 protein. Of 300,000 to 350,000 distinct CDR3 sequences listed, about 17% are singletons. The V gene's germline CDR1 is SGHAT and CDR2 FQNNGV. The trim removed 3 bases at V and 5 bases at J, leaving 15 bases unmatched. The CDR3 extends over 17 amino acids. This rearrangement joins TRBV11-2 to TRBJ2-5; 7 nucleotides align to TRBD1. This receptor was obtained from an adult man with Graves' ophthalmopathy. Material: peripheral blood. The CDR3 protein is CASSFPPGQAAVETQYF. CDR3 DNA sequence: TGTGCCAGCAGCTTTCCCCCCGGACAGGCGGCGGTTGAGACCCAGTACTTC.